What follows describes a single T cell receptor beta chain. The specificity of this receptor is unknown. Base qualities are missing; no much larger clone stands one base away. The sample belongs to a study of blood T cell repertoires in COVID-19 (dated by TCRdb to between 2020 and 2021). The study in broad terms: Collaborator samples came from the United States, Italy and Spain and covered acute and convalescent phases of COVID-19. A freely available public database, intended as a resource for researchers studying the immune response to SARS-CoV-2, is where the repertoires were released. Samples were obtained from the ongoing ImmuneRACE study (first 160 participants) and from 1,254 subjects provided by 6 global collaborators. HLA class I and class II types, where available, came from metadata supplied by the sample provider rather than from assay-based typing. The prospective study material was composed of cDNA or gDNA derived from T cells, B-cell-depleted T cells, or PBMCs. The dataset comprised deeply sampled blood TCRbeta repertoires from subjects exposed to, actively infected with, or recovered from COVID-19. A de-identified subject ID, COVID-19 status, age in years and sex were almost always included in the sample metadata. Points the paper makes about the study in general: The amount of clinical and demographic metadata varied by source and participant and was provided uncurated.

A second Seattle source provided samples from volunteer blood donors who had recovered from COVID-19. Each collaborating institution followed its own protocols to collect whole blood in K2EDTA tubes. For TCRbeta analysis, collaborators shipped samples in one of three forms: frozen whole blood, isolated PBMCs, or DNA extracted from either of those sample types. TCRbeta CDR3 regions were amplified from genomic DNA by means of the immunoSEQ Assay, a bias-controlled multiplex PCR. In the paper's pipeline: Within the assay, amplification of reference gene primers was used to estimate how many nucleated cells each sample contained. Sequence reads were collapsed and filtered to measure the absolute abundance of every unique TCRbeta CDR3 rearrangement. For each sample, productive Simpson clonality was calculated as the square root of Simpson's diversity index across productive rearrangements. What TCRdb holds here is the immuneACCESS table cut down to in-frame rearrangements. Part of the clones is not present; checked against another copy, under half of the missing clones reflect an unresolved V gene, and the others are unexplained. That table gives V, J and clone size, and the DNA gave D and trimming. The sample contains 130,000 to 150,000 clones, about four fifths of them found a single time. Around 3.4% of the sample lies in the top ten.

V is shortened by 1 base, J by 4 bases, and the region joining them spans 15 bases. As encoded in the germline V gene (reference sequence), CDR1 is LNHNV while CDR2 is YYDKDF. Inclusive of the bounding cysteine and phenylalanine, the CDR3 is 16 residues long. The read is trimmed to its CDR3 DNA, 48 bases read in frame from base 1. Sample: peripheral blood. Here the chain combines TRBV15 and TRBJ2-3; the D gene remains uncertain. The TCR sequence derives from a man between 65 and 85 years old who had recovered from COVID-19. The CDR3 in this case is CATSRATAWSSDTQYF. The nucleotide sequence reads as follows: TGTGCCACCAGCAGAGCAACGGCCTGGAGTTCAGATACGCAGTATTTT.